A selection of T cell receptor beta chains follows, all from one sample in a study of cytomegalovirus exposure and HLA in healthy donors. The table came from immunoSEQ multiplex PCR; TCRdb's copy has only in-frame clones and leaves some out. The table records approximately 70,000 clones, about 93% of them present only once. Source material: PBMCs. These receptors originate from a woman aged 18 to 35 in good health and CMV-seronegative. Each CDR3 is given without its conserved first and last residue.

V gene	J gene	CDR3 protein
TRBV30	TRBJ1-4	AWSVRRAQGTNEKLF
TRBV4-2	TRBJ2-6	ASSQAGDGANVLT
TRBV5-1	TRBJ2-7	ASSRDRGFSYEQY
TRBV9	TRBJ2-5	ASSVGGGGARETQY
TRBV5-1	TRBJ1-3	ASSYDSFSGNTIY
TRBV28	TRBJ1-1	ASSFRQSEAF
TRBV5-1	TRBJ2-5	ASSRSPSTSGGEETQY
TRBV6-5	TRBJ1-5	ASSPSGLGNQPQH
TRBV15	TRBJ2-7	ATSRYGQNYEQY
TRBV5-6	TRBJ1-6	ASSRGTANSPLH
TRBV5-5	TRBJ1-2	ASRGQGFLLNGYT
TRBV14	TRBJ2-4	ASSQPILAGGRNLAKNIQY
TRBV28	TRBJ2-1	ASLTRGNNEQF
TRBV18	TRBJ2-7	ASSPTLPGTGLDEQY
TRBV27	TRBJ1-3	ASLSSGNTIY
TRBV6-5	TRBJ1-2	ASSYSDRGYGYT
TRBV27	TRBJ1-5	ASSLRWTGDNQPQH
TRBV5-5	TRBJ2-3	ASSSAGGASNTQY
TRBV7-9	TRBJ2-2	ASSPGTYTGELF
TRBV7-3	TRBJ2-1	ASSSQAKVNEQF
TRBV9	TRBJ1-2	ASSVDNKNYGYT
TRBV11-2	TRBJ2-7	AKAVDRHSYEQY
TRBV10-3	TRBJ1-5	AISGGPGGNQPQH
TRBV27	TRBJ1-2	ASSPDRGSYGYT
TRBV7-8	TRBJ2-7	ASSSGDRYEQY
TRBV28	TRBJ2-1	ASSLSGPKF
TRBV6-5	TRBJ1-2	ASRRQGSHGYT
TRBV4-1	TRBJ1-5	ASSQDLSGVGQPQH
TRBV2	TRBJ2-3	ASAGYEDTQY
TRBV6-5	TRBJ2-1	ASSPRTSLGNEQF
TRBV28	TRBJ1-6	ASSPGQGGNSPLH
TRBV9	TRBJ2-3	ASSGGLAGDTDTQY
TRBV30	TRBJ2-1	AWSFPDRVRNEQF
TRBV7-9	TRBJ1-2	ASSLDGPAGYGYT
TRBV19	TRBJ1-2	ASSPRPGDRYYGYT
TRBV27	TRBJ2-7	ASSLAGASYEQY
TRBV2	TRBJ1-2	ASQLGGNYGYT
TRBV19	TRBJ2-7	ASSPGTREMNYEQY
TRBV19	TRBJ2-7	ASSLRDRGARYEQY
TRBV2	TRBJ1-1	ASRRQGGGTEAF
TRBV7-2	TRBJ1-5	ASSLGDSSNQPQH
TRBV7-8	TRBJ2-1	ASSLNLAAASYNEQF
TRBV6-5	TRBJ2-7	ASHPGRNEQY
TRBV6-1	TRBJ2-4	AGVRGGGVNIQY
TRBV7-9	TRBJ1-5	ASSLTGSGQPQH